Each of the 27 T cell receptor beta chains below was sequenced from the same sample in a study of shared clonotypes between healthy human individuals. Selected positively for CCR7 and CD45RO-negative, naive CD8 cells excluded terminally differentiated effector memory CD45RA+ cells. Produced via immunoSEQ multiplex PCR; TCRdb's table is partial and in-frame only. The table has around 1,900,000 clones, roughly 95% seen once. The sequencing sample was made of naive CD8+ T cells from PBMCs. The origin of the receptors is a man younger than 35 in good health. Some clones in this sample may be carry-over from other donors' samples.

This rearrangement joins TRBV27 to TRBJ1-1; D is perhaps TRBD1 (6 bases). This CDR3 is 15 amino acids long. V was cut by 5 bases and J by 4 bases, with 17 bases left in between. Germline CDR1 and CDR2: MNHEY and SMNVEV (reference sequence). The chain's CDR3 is CASSAGGGFGTEAFF. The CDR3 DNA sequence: TGTGCCAGCAGTGCCGGAGGGGGGTTTGGCACTGAAGCTTTCTTT.

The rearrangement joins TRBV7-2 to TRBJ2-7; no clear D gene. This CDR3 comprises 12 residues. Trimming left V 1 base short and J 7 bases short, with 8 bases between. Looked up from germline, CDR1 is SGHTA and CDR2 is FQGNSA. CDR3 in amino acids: CASSLVFEEQYF. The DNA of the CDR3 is TGTGCCAGCAGCTTAGTGTTCGAAGAGCAGTACTTC.

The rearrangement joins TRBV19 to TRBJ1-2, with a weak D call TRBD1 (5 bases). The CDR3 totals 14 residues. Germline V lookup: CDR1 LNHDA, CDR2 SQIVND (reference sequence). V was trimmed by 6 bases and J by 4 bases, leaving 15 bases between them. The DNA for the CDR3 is TGTGCCAGTAGGGCCTCAGGGACGATCTATGGCTACACCTTC. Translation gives CASRASGTIYGYTF.

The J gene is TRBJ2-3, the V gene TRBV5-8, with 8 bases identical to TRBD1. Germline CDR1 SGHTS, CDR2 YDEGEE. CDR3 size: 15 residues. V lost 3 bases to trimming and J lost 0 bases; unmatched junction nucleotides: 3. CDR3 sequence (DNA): TGTGCCAGCAGCTCGGGACAGGATAGCACAGATACGCAGTATTTT. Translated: CASSSGQDSTDTQYF.

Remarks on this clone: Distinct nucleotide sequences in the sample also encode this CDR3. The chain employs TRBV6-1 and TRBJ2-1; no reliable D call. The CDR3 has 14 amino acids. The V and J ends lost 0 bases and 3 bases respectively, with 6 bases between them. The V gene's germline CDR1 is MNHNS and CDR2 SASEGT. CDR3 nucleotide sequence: TGTGCCAGCAGTGAAGCGGCGAGCTACAATGAGCAGTTCTTC. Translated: CASSEAASYNEQFF.

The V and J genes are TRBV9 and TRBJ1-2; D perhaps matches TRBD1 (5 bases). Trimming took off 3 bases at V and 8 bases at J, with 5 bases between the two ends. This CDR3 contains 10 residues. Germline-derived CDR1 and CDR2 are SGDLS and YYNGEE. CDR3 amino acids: CASSGQGYTF. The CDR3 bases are TGTGCCAGCAGCGGACAGGGCTACACCTTC.

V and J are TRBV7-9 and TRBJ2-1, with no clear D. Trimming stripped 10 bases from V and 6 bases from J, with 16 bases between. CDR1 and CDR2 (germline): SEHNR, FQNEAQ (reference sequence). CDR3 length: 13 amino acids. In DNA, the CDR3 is TGTGCCACCCGAGGCGGAGAATTCAATGAGCAGTTCTTC. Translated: CATRGGEFNEQFF.

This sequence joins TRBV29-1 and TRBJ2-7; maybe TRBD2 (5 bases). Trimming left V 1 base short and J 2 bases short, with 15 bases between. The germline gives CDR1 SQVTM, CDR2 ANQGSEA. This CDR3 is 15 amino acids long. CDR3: CSVEGGAAPPYEQYF. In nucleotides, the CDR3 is TGCAGCGTTGAAGGGGGAGCGGCCCCGCCCTACGAGCAGTACTTC.

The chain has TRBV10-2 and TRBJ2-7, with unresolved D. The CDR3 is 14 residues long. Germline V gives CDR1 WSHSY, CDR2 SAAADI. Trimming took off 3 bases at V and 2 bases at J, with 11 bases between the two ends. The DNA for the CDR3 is TGCGCCAGCAGTGACCTAGGATCGGCCTACGAGCAGTACTTC. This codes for CASSDLGSAYEQYF.

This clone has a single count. CDR3 DNA: TGTGCCAGCAGCCCGGGACTAGCGGGAGGGCCTCTGCAAGAGCAGTACTTC. Translated: CASSPGLAGGPLQEQYF. The chain is built from TRBV7-6 and TRBJ2-7, with TRBD2 identical over 16 bases. This CDR3 comprises 17 residues. The V gene end was trimmed by 5 bases and the J gene end by 7 bases; junction bases not matched to a gene: 11. The germline V gene has CDR1 SGHVS and CDR2 FNYEAQ.

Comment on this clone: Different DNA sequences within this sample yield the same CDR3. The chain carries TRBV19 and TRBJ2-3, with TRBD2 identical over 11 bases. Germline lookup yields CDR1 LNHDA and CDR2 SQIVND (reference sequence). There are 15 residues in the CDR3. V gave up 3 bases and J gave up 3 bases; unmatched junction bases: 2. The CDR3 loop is CASSIRLAGTDTQYF. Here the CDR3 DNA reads TGTGCCAGTAGTATCCGACTAGCGGGGACAGATACGCAGTATTTT. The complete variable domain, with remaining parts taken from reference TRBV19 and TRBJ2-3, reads DGGITQSPKYLFRKEGQNVTLSCEQNLNHDAMYWYRQDPGQGLRLIYYSQIVNDFQKGDIAEGYSVSREKKESFPLTVTSAQKNPTAFYLCASSIRLAGTDTQYFGPGTRLTVL.

The CDR3 here is CASSIRPDSTDTQYF. CDR3 DNA sequence: TGTGCCAGTAGTATTAGGCCGGACTCCACAGATACGCAGTATTTT. V usage is TRBV19 and J usage is TRBJ2-3; D perhaps matches TRBD2 (5 bases). Trimming stripped 3 bases from V and 2 bases from J, with 12 bases between. Germline CDR1 reads LNHDA; CDR2 reads SQIVND (reference sequence). CDR3 length: 15 residues.

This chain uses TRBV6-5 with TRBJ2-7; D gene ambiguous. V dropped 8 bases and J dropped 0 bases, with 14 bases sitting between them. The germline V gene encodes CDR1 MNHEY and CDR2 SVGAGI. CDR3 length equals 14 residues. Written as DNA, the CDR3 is TGTGCCAGCCTCCGGACGGTGAGCTCCTACGAGCAGTACTTC. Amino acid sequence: CASLRTVSSYEQYF.

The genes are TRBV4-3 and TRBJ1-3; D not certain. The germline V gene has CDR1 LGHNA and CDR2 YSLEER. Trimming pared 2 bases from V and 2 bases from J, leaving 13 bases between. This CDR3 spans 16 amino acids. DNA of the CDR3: TGCGCCAGCAGCCAATCCGCCAAGGGCGCTGGAAACACCATATATTTT. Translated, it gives CASSQSAKGAGNTIYF.

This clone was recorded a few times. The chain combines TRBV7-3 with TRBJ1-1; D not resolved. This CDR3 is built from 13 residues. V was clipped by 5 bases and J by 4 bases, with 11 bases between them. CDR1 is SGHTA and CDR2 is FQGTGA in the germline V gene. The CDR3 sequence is CASSESPSTEAFF. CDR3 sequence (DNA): TGTGCCAGCAGCGAGTCCCCGAGCACTGAAGCTTTCTTT.

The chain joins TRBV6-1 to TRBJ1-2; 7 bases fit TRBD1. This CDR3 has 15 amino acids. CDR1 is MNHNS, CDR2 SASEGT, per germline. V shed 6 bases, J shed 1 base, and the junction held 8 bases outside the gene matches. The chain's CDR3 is CASRQPGQSNYGYTF. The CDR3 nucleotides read TGTGCCAGCAGACAACCGGGACAGAGTAACTATGGCTACACCTTC.

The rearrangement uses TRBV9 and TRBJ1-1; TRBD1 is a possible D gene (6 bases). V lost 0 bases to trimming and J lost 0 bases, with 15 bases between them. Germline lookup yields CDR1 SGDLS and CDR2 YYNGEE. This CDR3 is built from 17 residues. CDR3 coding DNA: TGTGCCAGCAGCGTAGTTAGGGGGGAATCCTTGAACACTGAAGCTTTCTTT. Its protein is CASSVVRGESLNTEAFF.

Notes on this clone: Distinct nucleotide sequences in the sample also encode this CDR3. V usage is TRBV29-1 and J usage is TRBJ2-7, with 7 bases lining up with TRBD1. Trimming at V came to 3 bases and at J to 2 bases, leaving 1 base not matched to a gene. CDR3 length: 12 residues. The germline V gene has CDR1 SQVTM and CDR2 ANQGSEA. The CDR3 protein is CSVDRGPYEQYF. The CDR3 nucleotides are TGCAGCGTTGATAGGGGGCCCTACGAGCAGTACTTC.

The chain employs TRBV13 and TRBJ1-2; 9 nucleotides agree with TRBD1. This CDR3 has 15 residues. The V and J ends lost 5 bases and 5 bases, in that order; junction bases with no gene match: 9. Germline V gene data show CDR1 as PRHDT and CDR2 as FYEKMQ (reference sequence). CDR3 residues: CASSQGQGSLYGYTF. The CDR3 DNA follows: TGTGCCAGCAGCCAGGGACAGGGTTCCCTATATGGCTACACCTTC.

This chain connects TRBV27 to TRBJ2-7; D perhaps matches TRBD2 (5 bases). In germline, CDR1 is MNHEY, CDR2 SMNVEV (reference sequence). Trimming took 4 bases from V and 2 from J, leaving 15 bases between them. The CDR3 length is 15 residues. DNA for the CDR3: TGTGCCAGCAGTTCATCCTTAGCGCGAACCTACGAGCAGTACTTC. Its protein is CASSSSLARTYEQYF.

The CDR3 protein is CAWSVRRGLWADEQYF. The DNA for the CDR3 is TGTGCCTGGAGTGTAAGGAGGGGACTATGGGCGGACGAGCAGTACTTC. The J gene is TRBJ2-7, the V gene TRBV30, with 7 bases matching TRBD2. CDR1 is GTSNPN, CDR2 SVGIG, per germline (reference sequence). Trimming removed 0 bases from V and 5 bases from J; junction bases left unmatched: 13. The CDR3 loop spans 16 amino acids.

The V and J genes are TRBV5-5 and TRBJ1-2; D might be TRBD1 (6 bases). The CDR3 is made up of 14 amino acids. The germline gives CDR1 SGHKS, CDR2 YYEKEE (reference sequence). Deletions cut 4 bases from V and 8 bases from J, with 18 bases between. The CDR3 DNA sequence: TGTGCCAGCAGCCTCGGACAGAGCTATTTCGGCTACACCTTC. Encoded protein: CASSLGQSYFGYTF.

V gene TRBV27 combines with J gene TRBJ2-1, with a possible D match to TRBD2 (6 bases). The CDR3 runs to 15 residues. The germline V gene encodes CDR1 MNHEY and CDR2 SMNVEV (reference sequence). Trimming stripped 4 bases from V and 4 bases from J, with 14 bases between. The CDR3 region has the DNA TGTGCCAGCAGTTCCCGGGACTTTTCATACAATGAGCAGTTCTTC. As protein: CASSSRDFSYNEQFF.

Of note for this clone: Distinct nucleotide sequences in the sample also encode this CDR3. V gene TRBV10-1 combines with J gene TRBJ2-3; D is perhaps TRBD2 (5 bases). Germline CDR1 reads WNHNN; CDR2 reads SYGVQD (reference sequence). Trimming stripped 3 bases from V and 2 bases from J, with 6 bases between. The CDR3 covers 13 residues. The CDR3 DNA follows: TGCGCCAGCAGTGACGGGGTCACAGATACGCAGTATTTT. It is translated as CASSDGVTDTQYF.

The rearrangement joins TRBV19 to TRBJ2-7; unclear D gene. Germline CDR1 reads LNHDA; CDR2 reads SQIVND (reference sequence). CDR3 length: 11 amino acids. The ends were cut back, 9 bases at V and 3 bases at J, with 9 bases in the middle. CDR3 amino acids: CASTDGYEQYF. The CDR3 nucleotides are TGTGCCAGCACGGATGGCTACGAGCAGTACTTC. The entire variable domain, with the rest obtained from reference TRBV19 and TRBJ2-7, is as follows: DGGITQSPKYLFRKEGQNVTLSCEQNLNHDAMYWYRQDPGQGLRLIYYSQIVNDFQKGDIAEGYSVSREKKESFPLTVTSAQKNPTAFYLCASTDGYEQYFGPGTRLTVT.

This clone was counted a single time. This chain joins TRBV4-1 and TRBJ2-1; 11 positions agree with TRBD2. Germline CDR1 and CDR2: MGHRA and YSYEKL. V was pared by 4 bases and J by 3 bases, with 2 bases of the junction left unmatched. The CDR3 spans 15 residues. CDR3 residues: CASSRLAGGYNEQFF. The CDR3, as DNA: TGCGCCAGCAGCCGCCTAGCGGGAGGCTACAATGAGCAGTTCTTC.

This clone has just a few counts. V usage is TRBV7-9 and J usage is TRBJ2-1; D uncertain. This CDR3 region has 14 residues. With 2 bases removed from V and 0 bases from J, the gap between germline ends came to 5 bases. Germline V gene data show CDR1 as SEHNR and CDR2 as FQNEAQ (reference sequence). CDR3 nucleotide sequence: TGTGCCAGCAGCTTACCTAGCTCCTACAATGAGCAGTTCTTC. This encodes CASSLPSSYNEQFF.